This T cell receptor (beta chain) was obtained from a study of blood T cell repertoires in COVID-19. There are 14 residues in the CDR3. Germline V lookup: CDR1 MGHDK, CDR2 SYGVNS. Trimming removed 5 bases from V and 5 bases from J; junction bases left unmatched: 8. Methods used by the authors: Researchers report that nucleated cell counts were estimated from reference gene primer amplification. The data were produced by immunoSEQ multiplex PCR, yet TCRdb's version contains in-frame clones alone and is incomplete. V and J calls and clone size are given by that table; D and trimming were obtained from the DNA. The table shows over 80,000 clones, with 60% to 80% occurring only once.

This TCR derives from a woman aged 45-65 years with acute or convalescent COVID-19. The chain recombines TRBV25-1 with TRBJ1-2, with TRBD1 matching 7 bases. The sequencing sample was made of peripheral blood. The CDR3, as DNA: TGTGCCAGCAGTAAATCCGGGACAGATTATGGCTACACCTTC. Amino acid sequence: CASSKSGTDYGYTF.